These 16 T cell receptor beta chains were all obtained from the same sample, sequenced in a study of T cells in Graves' hyperthyroidism and ophthalmopathy. Using RNA transcripts as the source, TCR beta CDR3 regions were amplified. HTBI primers were employed in a first-round RT-PCR of the TCR CDR3. TCRdb reanalysed the multiplex PCR reads using MiXCR and keeps one entry per CDR3 protein. The data show a few hundred thousand distinct CDR3 sequences, 46% seen once. The sequencing input was peripheral blood or thyroid tissue (not recorded which). The receptors were sampled from a woman aged 18-30 years with Graves' hyperthyroidism.

This sequence joins TRBV2 and TRBJ2-5; D is unresolved. The CDR3 has 12 residues. Trimming left V 3 bases short and J 9 bases short, with 11 bases between. Per the germline V gene, CDR1 is SNHLY and CDR2 is FYNNEI. This CDR3 reads CASSDEGQPQYF. The DNA of the CDR3 is TGTGCCAGCAGTGATGAAGGGCAGCCCCAGTACTTC.

The J gene is TRBJ2-5, the V gene TRBV7-8; TRBD1 aligns across 7 bases. Looked up from germline, CDR1 is SGHVS and CDR2 is FQNEAQ. CDR3 length: 15 residues. V shed 6 bases and J 1 base; nucleotides not matched to a gene: 8. CDR3 nucleotides: TGTGCCAGCAGTGACTACAGGGGTGTCCAAGAGACCCAGTACTTC. The encoded protein is CASSDYRGVQETQYF.

V gene TRBV2 combines with J gene TRBJ1-2; D gene unclear. The CDR3 has 14 amino acids. V was cut by 5 bases and J by 4 bases, with 14 bases left in between. Germline CDR1 and CDR2: SNHLY and FYNNEI. In nucleotides, the CDR3 is TGTGCCAGCAGTCCCGGGCTTTTAGCCTATGGCTACACCTTC. Amino acid sequence: CASSPGLLAYGYTF.

V usage is TRBV29-1 and J usage is TRBJ1-2; 9 bases line up with TRBD1. The CDR3 has 13 residues. With V trimmed by 8 bases and J by 6 bases, 10 bases remained unmatched. Germline-derived CDR1 and CDR2 are SQVTM and ANQGSEA. The CDR3 DNA is TGCAGCTTGGGTGGACAGGGGCACGATGGCTACACCTTC. This translates into CSLGGQGHDGYTF.

The CDR3 DNA is TGCAGTGCTGGGGGACAGGGGCACCAAGAGACCCAGTACTTC. This sequence encodes CSAGGQGHQETQYF. This chain connects TRBV20-1 to TRBJ2-5, with 10 nucleotides matching TRBD1. With 5 bases clipped from V and 0 bases from J, the junction kept 3 bases outside the gene matches. There are 14 residues in the CDR3. The germline CDR1 and CDR2 sequences are DFQATT and SNEGSKA (reference sequence).

The sample holds many counts of this clonotype. This chain links TRBV7-8 with TRBJ1-4; D is uncertain. The germline V gene encodes CDR1 SGHVS and CDR2 FQNEAQ. CDR3 length: 13 amino acids. The V and J ends lost 7 bases and 4 bases respectively, with 10 bases between them. CDR3 amino acids: CASTPDLNEKLFF. CDR3 in DNA: TGTGCCAGCACCCCAGACCTTAATGAAAAACTGTTTTTT.

This clonotype was found a few times. The CDR3 loop reads CASSLRGSDTEAFF. DNA of the CDR3: TGTGCCAGCAGTTTACGGGGATCGGACACTGAAGCTTTCTTT. The chain has TRBV7-9 and TRBJ1-1; D gene unclear. Germline lookup yields CDR1 SEHNR and CDR2 FQNEAQ (reference sequence). The CDR3 is 14 amino acids. Trimming took 6 bases from V and 3 from J, leaving 14 bases between them.

V is TRBV25-1 and J is TRBJ2-6; D may match TRBD1 or TRBD2 (6 bases each). V dropped 5 bases and J dropped 0 bases, with 20 bases sitting between them. The germline V gene encodes CDR1 MGHDK and CDR2 SYGVNS. There are 19 residues in the CDR3. CDR3 sequence reads: CASSLKGGRAISGANVLTF. The CDR3 DNA reads TGTGCCAGCAGTCTTAAGGGGGGCAGGGCAATCTCTGGGGCCAACGTCCTGACTTTC.

The chain couples TRBV21-1 to TRBJ1-6. TRBV21-1 is termed a pseudogene. The length of the CDR3 is 15 residues. CDR3 in amino acids: CASSRDQLAYSPLHF. CDR3 nucleotide sequence: TGTGCCAGCAGCAGGGATCAGTTGGCTTATTCACCCCTCCACTTT.

This clonotype was observed a few times. The chain employs TRBV20-1 and TRBJ2-7, with D perhaps assigned TRBD1 or TRBD2 (5 bases each). This CDR3 is 13 amino acids long. Germline loops: CDR1 DFQATT, CDR2 SNEGSKA (reference sequence). Trimming stripped 6 bases from V and 3 bases from J, with 15 bases between. CDR3 amino acids: CSATGTIRYEQYF. In DNA form, the CDR3 reads TGCAGTGCGACCGGGACGATTCGCTACGAGCAGTACTTC.

This clonotype has only a few counts. This chain connects TRBV5-1 to TRBJ1-4; TRBD1 agrees at 7 bases. CDR3 length: 14 residues. Losses at the gene ends were 4 bases for V and 6 bases for J; bases not matched to a gene: 6. The germline gives CDR1 SGHRS, CDR2 YFSETQ. The CDR3 here is CASSVGGADEKLFF. The CDR3 DNA sequence: TGCGCCAGCAGCGTAGGGGGCGCAGATGAAAAACTGTTTTTT.

This clonotype was recorded many times. The chain recombines TRBV15 with TRBJ1-2, with D possibly being TRBD1 (5 bases). The CDR3 extends over 13 amino acids. Germline loops: CDR1 LNHNV, CDR2 YYDKDF (reference sequence). Trimming cost V 0 bases and J 9 bases, with 11 bases left between them. The CDR3 nucleotides read TGTGCCACCAGCAGAGATCTTGGGGCGAGCTACACCTTC. This encodes CATSRDLGASYTF.

In DNA, the CDR3 is TGTGCCAGCAGCTCCGACAGGATAACCTCCTATAATTCACCCCTCCACTTT. Translated: CASSSDRITSYNSPLHF. The V call is TRBV7-9, the J call TRBJ1-6; possible D gene TRBD1, 6 bases. Germline CDR1 and CDR2: SEHNR and FQNEAQ (reference sequence). The CDR3 extends over 17 amino acids. V gave up 4 bases and J gave up 0 bases, with 13 bases separating them.

This rearrangement joins TRBV9 to TRBJ2-5; a weak D match, TRBD2 (5 bases). CDR3 length: 12 amino acids. From germline, CDR1 is SGDLS and CDR2 YYNGEE. Trimming shortened V by 4 bases and J by 5 bases, and 9 bases separated the two germline ends. Here the CDR3 reads CASSPLAETQYF. In nucleotides, the CDR3 is TGTGCCAGCAGCCCGCTAGCTGAGACCCAGTACTTC.

As to this clonotype: At one boundary the junction diverges from the germline segment, which might be a read error. The chain is built from TRBV9 and TRBJ2-7; a weak D match, TRBD2 (5 bases). This CDR3 spans 12 amino acids. Germline V gene data show CDR1 as SGDLS and CDR2 as YYNGEE. DNA for the CDR3: TGTGTCAGCGGTGGAGGTTCCTACGAGCAGTACTTC. This gives the protein CVSGGGSYEQYF.

This clonotype has ten or more counts. The V gene is TRBV9, the J gene TRBJ1-6; TRBD1 might be the D (5 bases). Germline CDR1 is SGDLS and CDR2 is YYNGEE. Trimming shortened V by 4 bases and J by 12 bases, and 17 bases separated the two germline ends. CDR3 size: 14 residues. This CDR3 reads CASSPGLSRRPLHF. The CDR3 nucleotides read TGTGCCAGCAGCCCGGGACTCTCCCGGAGACCCCTCCACTTT.